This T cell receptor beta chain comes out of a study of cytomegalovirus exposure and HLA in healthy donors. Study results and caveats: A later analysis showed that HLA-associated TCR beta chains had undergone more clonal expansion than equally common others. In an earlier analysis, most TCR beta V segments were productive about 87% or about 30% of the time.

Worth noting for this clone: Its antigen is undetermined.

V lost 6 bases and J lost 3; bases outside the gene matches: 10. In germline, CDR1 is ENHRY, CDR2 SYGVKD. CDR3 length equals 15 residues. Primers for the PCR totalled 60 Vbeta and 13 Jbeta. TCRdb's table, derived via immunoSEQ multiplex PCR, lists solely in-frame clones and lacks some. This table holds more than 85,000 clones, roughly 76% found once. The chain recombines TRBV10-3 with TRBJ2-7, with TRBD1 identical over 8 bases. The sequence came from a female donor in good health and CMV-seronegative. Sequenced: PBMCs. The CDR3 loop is CAISDRGRGFYEQYF. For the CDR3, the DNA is TGTGCCATCAGCGACAGGGGACGGGGTTTCTACGAGCAGTACTTC.